This T cell receptor beta chain was retrieved from a study of blood T cell dynamics during melanoma immunotherapy. At the level of the study: First-line therapy was either pembrolizumab or nivolumab with ipilimumab for metastatic melanoma.

There are 18 residues in the CDR3. The germline CDR1 and CDR2 sequences are SGHVS and FQNEAQ. The V end was cut by 1 base, the J end by 3 bases, with 19 bases between. Time point indicated: pre-treatment baseline. As to this clone: Its antigen is undetermined.

Findings of the study overall: PBMC repertoires of eventual disease-control patients split at W3 into clonality or diversity gains.

A fixed DNA input of about 0.35 ug was used per bulk PBMC sample. TCRdb keeps only in-frame clones here, not all; method: immunoSEQ multiplex PCR. The repertoire holds some 10,000 clones, with around 83% as singletons. The chain is built from TRBV7-8 and TRBJ1-5; D ambiguous. This receptor was taken from a human donor with melanoma. Here the sequenced sample was blood, taken from a patient treated with checkpoint blockade. CDR3 region: CASSLEDGEYSDNQPQHF. Here the CDR3 DNA reads TGTGCCAGCAGCTTAGAGGACGGTGAATATTCCGACAATCAGCCCCAGCATTTT.